Listed below are T cell receptor beta chains from one sample, sequenced in a study of T cell changes during pregnancy in multiple sclerosis. TCRdb's table, derived via immunoSEQ multiplex PCR, lists solely in-frame clones and lacks some. Of nearly 50,000 clones in the sample, about 93% were seen once. The source was CD4+ T cells from peripheral blood mononuclear cells, collected in the first trimester of pregnancy. The receptors originated from a female donor with multiple sclerosis, enrolled in a pregnancy study. Both conserved end residues are trimmed from each CDR3. Fields, in order: V gene, J gene, CDR3 protein.

TRBV5-1	TRBJ2-1	ASSLESSGKAPNEQF
TRBV18	TRBJ2-7	ASSPGTDSYEQY
TRBV7-8	TRBJ1-4	ASSVGQGGEKLF
TRBV5-6	TRBJ1-2	ASSFRDHYGYT
TRBV7-3	TRBJ2-7	ASSPGQGYKQY
TRBV14	TRBJ2-5	ASSQDAIRSETQY
TRBV2	TRBJ2-7	ASSWTGEGYEQY
TRBV15	TRBJ1-6	ATSARDSLYNSPLH
TRBV5-4	TRBJ2-5	ASSYQPDFMVGETQY
TRBV7-9	TRBJ2-7	ASSIGQYYEQY
TRBV2	TRBJ2-5	ASIRYRAGETQY
TRBV29-1	TRBJ1-2	SVGTPTGQGLGGYT
TRBV7-3	TRBJ1-5	ASAEDSNQPQH
TRBV6-6	TRBJ2-6	ASSLRGANVLT
TRBV19	TRBJ1-5	ASHRAGTGFNQPQH
TRBV11-1	TRBJ1-4	ASSPGQVNEKLF
TRBV10-3	TRBJ2-2	AIRSSGGAPGELF
TRBV5-4	TRBJ1-2	ASSPGSSQISNYGYT
TRBV6-1	TRBJ1-2	ASSEIGTGSNYGYT
TRBV11-2	TRBJ2-3	ASSLGTTGADTQY
TRBV12-2	TRBJ2-1	ASRFWGLAGGPQNEQF
TRBV15	TRBJ1-1	ATSRQTGGTEAF
TRBV11-1	TRBJ2-1	ASSHLWGGGDEQF
TRBV7-9	TRBJ2-5	ASSSSPFDKRGRETQY
TRBV5-1	TRBJ2-2	ASSGGQGSAGELF
TRBV30	TRBJ2-7	AWSVPAGAEQY
TRBV6-9	TRBJ2-5	ASSQQGAGETQY